This T cell receptor beta chain emerged from a study of early T cells in non-severe SARS-CoV-2 infection. Whole-study context: Chains from this unsorted whole-blood bulk RNA could not be paired.

Attachment of unique molecular identifiers to individual cDNA molecules was performed. TCRdb itself ran the 5' RACE reads through MiXCR, one entry per CDR3 protein. The data contain about 29,000 distinct CDR3 sequences, 4% to 5.5% of them singletons. Germline values: CDR1 SGHVS, CDR2 FQNEAQ. V lost 8 bases and J 5 bases, leaving 11 bases between the germline ends. The CDR3 covers 12 residues. General study findings and limits: Matches to VDJdb favored anti-spike CD8 responses and missed private and CD4 specificities.

This clonotype was recorded at least ten times. Its cognate antigen is unknown. This TCR came from an adult who was a healthcare worker with PCR-confirmed SARS-CoV-2 infection or an uninfected control (not recorded which). The V and J genes are TRBV7-8 and TRBJ2-3; maybe TRBD1 (6 bases). The sequencing sample was made of whole blood. The CDR3 spells CASRKGGDTQYF. Written as DNA, the CDR3 is TGTGCCAGCCGAAAAGGGGGAGATACGCAGTATTTT.